These T cell receptor beta chains were read from a single sample in a study of blood T cell repertoires in COVID-19. Some clones are missing from TCRdb's copy, which holds only in-frame ones; the method was immunoSEQ multiplex PCR. This sample has approximately 200,000 clones; 84% occur once, and the top ten carry 4.5% to 6%. Sequenced material: peripheral blood. The receptor source for this set is a woman in her sixties or seventies who had recovered from COVID-19. Each CDR3 is given with its conserved first and last residue. The order of the fields is CDR3 DNA, CDR3 protein, D gene, V gene, clone size, J gene. D genes are given only for firm matches. Clone size is shown for a subset of rows, as once, few, many or a class of expanded clone.

DNA: TGTGCCAGCAGCCAAGATTTTAGTCAGAACACTGAAGCTTTCTTT
CDR3: CASSQDFSQNTEAFF
D: NA
V: TRBV3-1/TRBV3-2
size: NA
J: TRBJ1-1

DNA: TGTGCCAGCTGGACCCTGAGGGCTGAAGCTTTCTTT
CDR3: CASWTLRAEAFF
D: NA
V: TRBV12-3/TRBV12-4
size: once
J: TRBJ1-1

DNA: TGTGCCAGCAGCTTGAATGTGGGGACAGAAGCTTTCTTT
CDR3: CASSLNVGTEAFF
D: NA
V: TRBV5-4
size: NA
J: TRBJ1-1

DNA: TGCGCCAGCAGCTTGGGGAGCTTCTCTGGAAACACCATATATTTT
CDR3: CASSLGSFSGNTIYF
D: NA
V: TRBV5-1
size: once
J: TRBJ1-3

DNA: TGCAGCCTTACTAGCGGAGTAGAGACCCAGTACTTC
CDR3: CSLTSGVETQYF
D: TRBD2
V: TRBV29-1
size: NA
J: TRBJ2-5

DNA: TGTGCCAGCAGCCAATTATTCGGCCCCAAGGGGTACGGGCAGTACTTC
CDR3: CASSQLFGPKGYGQYF
D: NA
V: TRBV4-2
size: NA
J: TRBJ2-7

DNA: TGTGCCAGTAGTATAAGGACAGGGGATGGCTACACCTTC
CDR3: CASSIRTGDGYTF
D: TRBD1
V: TRBV19
size: NA
J: TRBJ1-2

DNA: TGTGCCAGCAGCCGCCGGGACAGAGATGGCTACACCTTC
CDR3: CASSRRDRDGYTF
D: TRBD1
V: TRBV3-1/TRBV3-2
size: NA
J: TRBJ1-2

DNA: TGTGCCAGCAGCTTAGATCCTAGCGGGGGGATGGGGACAGATACGCAGTATTTT
CDR3: CASSLDPSGGMGTDTQYF
D: TRBD2
V: TRBV11-2
size: NA
J: TRBJ2-3

DNA: TGCAGTGCTAGTGATTTTGGAGGATCCTTGGAGCAGTACTTC
CDR3: CSASDFGGSLEQYF
D: NA
V: TRBV20-1
size: NA
J: TRBJ2-7